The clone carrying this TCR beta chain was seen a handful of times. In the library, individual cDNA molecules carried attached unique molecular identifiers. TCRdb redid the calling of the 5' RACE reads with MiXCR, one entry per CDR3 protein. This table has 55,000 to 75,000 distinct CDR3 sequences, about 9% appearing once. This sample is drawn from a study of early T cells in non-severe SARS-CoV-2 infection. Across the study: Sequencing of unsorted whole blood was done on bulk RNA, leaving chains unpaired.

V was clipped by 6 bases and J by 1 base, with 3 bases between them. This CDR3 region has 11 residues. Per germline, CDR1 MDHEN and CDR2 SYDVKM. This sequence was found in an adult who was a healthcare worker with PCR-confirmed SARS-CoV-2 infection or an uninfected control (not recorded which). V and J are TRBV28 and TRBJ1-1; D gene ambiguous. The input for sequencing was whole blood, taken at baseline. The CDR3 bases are TGTGCCAGCAGCACGAACACTGAAGCTTTCTTT. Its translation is CASSTNTEAFF.